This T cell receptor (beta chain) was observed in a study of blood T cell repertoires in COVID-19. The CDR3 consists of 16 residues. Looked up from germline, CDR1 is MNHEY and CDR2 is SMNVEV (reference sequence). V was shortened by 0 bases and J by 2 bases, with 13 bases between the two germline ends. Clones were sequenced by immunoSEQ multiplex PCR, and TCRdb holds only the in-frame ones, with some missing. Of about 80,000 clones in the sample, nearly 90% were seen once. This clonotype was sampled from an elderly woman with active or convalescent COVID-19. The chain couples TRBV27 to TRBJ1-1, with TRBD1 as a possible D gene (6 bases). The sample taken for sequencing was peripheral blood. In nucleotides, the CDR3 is TGTGCCAGCAGTTTATCAGGGGGGGCGCGAAACACTGAAGCTTTCTTT. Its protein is CASSLSGGARNTEAFF.